The 7 T cell receptor beta chains given below trace back to one sample, sequenced in a study of blood T cell repertoires in COVID-19. Sequencing used immunoSEQ multiplex PCR; TCRdb keeps in-frame clones, though not all of them. This sample yields approximately 72,000 clones, of which approximately 89% are seen a single time; approximately 1.5% belongs to the top ten. Material for sequencing was peripheral blood. Every receptor here comes from a man aged 60 to 69 with acute or convalescent COVID-19.

This chain connects TRBV30 to TRBJ1-6; D is undetermined. Trimming removed 0 bases from V and 5 bases from J, with 14 bases in between. Germline lookup yields CDR1 GTSNPN and CDR2 SVGIG (reference sequence). The CDR3 runs 16 residues. CDR3 sequence (DNA): TGTGCCTGGAGTGTAAGGCCTCCCGGGAATAATTCACCCCTCCACTTT. Translation: CAWSVRPPGNNSPLHF.

The rearrangement joins TRBV5-6 to TRBJ1-5; 8 positions match TRBD1. The CDR3 consists of 16 residues. Per the germline V gene, CDR1 is SGHDT and CDR2 is YYEEEE. The V gene end was trimmed by 1 base and the J gene end by 5 bases; junction bases not matched to a gene: 8. The CDR3 DNA reads TGTGCCAGCAGCTTGTTCCGCAGGGGGCGCGATCAGCCCCAGCATTTT. Translating it yields CASSLFRRGRDQPQHF.

The CDR3 loop reads CAISVGQGNNQPQHF. The CDR3 region has the DNA TGTGCCATCAGTGTAGGGCAGGGAAACAATCAGCCCCAGCATTTT. V gene TRBV10-3 combines with J gene TRBJ1-5; D is possibly TRBD1 (5 bases). From germline, CDR1 is ENHRY and CDR2 SYGVKD. This CDR3 comprises 15 residues. The germline V and J ends were trimmed by 4 bases and 3 bases, with 13 bases remaining between them.

J is TRBJ2-7 and V is TRBV30, with 9 bases matching TRBD1. The germline V gene encodes CDR1 GTSNPN and CDR2 SVGIG (reference sequence). The CDR3 consists of 15 residues. Germline trimming cut 3 bases from V and 0 bases from J; bases unmatched to any gene: 6. The CDR3 DNA is TGTGCCTGGAGCTTAGGACAGGGGACCTCCTACGAGCAGTACTTC. As protein: CAWSLGQGTSYEQYF.

The gene calls are TRBV7-2 and TRBJ1-2, with 8 bases matching TRBD1. This CDR3 spans 15 amino acids. V trimming: 5 bases; J trimming: 3 bases; junction bases outside the gene matches: 8. CDR1 and CDR2 (germline): SGHTA, FQGNSA. As DNA, the CDR3 is TGTGCCAGCAGCCTATGGACAGGGTCTGACTATGGCTACACCTTC. This codes for CASSLWTGSDYGYTF. Combining the CDR3 with reference TRBV7-2 and TRBJ1-2 gives the whole variable domain GAGVSQSPSNKVTEKGKDVELRCDPISGHTALYWYRQSLGQGLEFLIYFQGNSAPDKSGLPSDRFSAERTGGSVSTLTIQRTQQEDSAVYLCASSLWTGSDYGYTFGSGTRLTVV.

V and J are TRBV11-1 and TRBJ2-2, with no clear D. CDR1 is SGHAT and CDR2 is FQDESV in the germline V gene (reference sequence). V shed 11 bases and J shed 0 bases, with 10 bases lying between them. The CDR3 consists of 13 residues. Written as DNA, the CDR3 is TGTGCCTCCACAAACACGAACACCGGGGAGCTGTTTTTT. This sequence encodes CASTNTNTGELFF.

The gene calls are TRBV19 and TRBJ1-1; D not certain. This CDR3 contains 13 residues. Trimming pared 1 base from V and 2 bases from J, leaving 5 bases between. Germline V CDR1 and CDR2: LNHDA, SQIVND (reference sequence). The CDR3, as DNA: TGTGCCAGTAGTATAGTTCTCAACACTGAAGCTTTCTTT. It specifies CASSIVLNTEAFF.